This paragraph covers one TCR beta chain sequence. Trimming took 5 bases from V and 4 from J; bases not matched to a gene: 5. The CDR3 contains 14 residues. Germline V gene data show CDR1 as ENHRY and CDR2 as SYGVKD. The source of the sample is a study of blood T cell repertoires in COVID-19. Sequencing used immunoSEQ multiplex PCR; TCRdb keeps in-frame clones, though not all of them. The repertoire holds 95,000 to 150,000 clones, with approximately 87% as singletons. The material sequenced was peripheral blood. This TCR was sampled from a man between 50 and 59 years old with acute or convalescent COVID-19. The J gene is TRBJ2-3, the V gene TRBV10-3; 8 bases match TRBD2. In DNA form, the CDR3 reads TGTGCCATCAGTCCACTAGCGGCAGCAGATACGCAGTATTTT. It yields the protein CAISPLAAADTQYF.